Listed below are T cell receptor beta chains from one sample, sequenced in a study of cytomegalovirus exposure and HLA in healthy donors. TCRdb keeps only in-frame clones here, not all; method: immunoSEQ multiplex PCR. Among around 100,000 clones listed, roughly 78% were seen once. Specimen: PBMCs. Every receptor here comes from a male donor in good health and CMV-seropositive. The CDR3 runs from the conserved cysteine through the conserved F or W. Fields, in order: D gene, J gene, clone size, V gene, CDR3 DNA, CDR3 protein. The D gene is left open where the match is weak. Expanded clones are given a class, and other clones once, few, many or no size at all.

>NA|TRBJ2-7|NA|TRBV7-2
TGTGCCAGCAGCTTAGACAGGCGTCTGGGGGAGCAGTACTTC
CASSLDRRLGEQYF
>NA|TRBJ1-5|NA|TRBV28
TGTGCCAGCGGAGGGATGATTAGCAATCAGCCCCAGCATTTT
CASGGMISNQPQHF
>NA|TRBJ2-7|NA|TRBV7-9
TGTGCCAGCAGCTTAGGGGGCCTCGAGCAGTACTTC
CASSLGGLEQYF
>NA|TRBJ1-2|NA|TRBV27
TGTGCCAGCAGTTTAGAAGCGGGGGGTGCCTATGGCTACACCTTC
CASSLEAGGAYGYTF
>TRBD1|TRBJ2-2|NA|TRBV18
TGTGCCAGCTCACCGGACAGGAAAAACACCGGGGAGCTGTTTTTT
CASSPDRKNTGELFF
>NA|TRBJ1-1|NA|TRBV18
TGTGCCAGCTCACCGGGGCAGAACACTGAAGCTTTCTTT
CASSPGQNTEAFF
>NA|TRBJ1-2|NA|TRBV2
TGTGCCAGCAGGGAAGGACAGAACTATGGCTACACCTTC
CASREGQNYGYTF
>NA|TRBJ2-5|NA|TRBV7-9
TGTGCCAGCAACGAGGAGGGGTACCAAGAGACCCAGTACTTC
CASNEEGYQETQYF
>TRBD2|TRBJ2-3|NA|TRBV2
TGTGCCAGCAGTGAACTCGGGAGGGTGAATACGCAGTATTTT
CASSELGRVNTQYF
>TRBD2|TRBJ2-7|NA|TRBV7-6
TGTGCCAGCAGCAAAGGGGCGGGAGCCTACGAGCAGTACTTC
CASSKGAGAYEQYF
>NA|TRBJ2-7|NA|TRBV7-2
TGTGCCAGCAGCTTAGCTGGGAGGGAGCAGTACTTC
CASSLAGREQYF
>NA|TRBJ1-2|once|TRBV19
TGTGCCAGTAGTAAGACAGAAGTCTATGGCTACACCTTC
CASSKTEVYGYTF
>NA|TRBJ2-7|NA|TRBV4-2
TGTGCCAGCAGCCAAACAGAGTCCTACGAGCAGTACTTC
CASSQTESYEQYF
>TRBD1|TRBJ2-7|NA|TRBV7-9
TGTGCCAGCAGCTTCAACCTTGGGCAGGGGGCCCACGAGCAGTACTTC
CASSFNLGQGAHEQYF
>TRBD2|TRBJ2-1|NA|TRBV2
TGTGCCAGCAGAAGAAGGACTAGCGGCAATTACAATGAGCAGTTCTTC
CASRRRTSGNYNEQFF
>TRBD1|TRBJ2-1|once|TRBV30
TGTGCCTGGAGTGTACGGGACAGGGTGACGTACAATGAGCAGTTCTTC
CAWSVRDRVTYNEQFF
>TRBD1|TRBJ2-7|NA|TRBV6-5
TGTGCCAGCAGGACCGGGACAGATCGCTACGAGCAGTACTTC
CASRTGTDRYEQYF
>TRBD1|TRBJ1-1|NA|TRBV15
TGTGCCACCAGCAGGGGAATTAAATGGACAGGAGGGAGGAACACTGAAGCTTTCTTT
CATSRGIKWTGGRNTEAFF
>TRBD1|TRBJ2-2|NA|TRBV5-1
TGCGCCAGCAGCGTGGGGACAGGGGGAACCGGGGAGCTGTTTTTT
CASSVGTGGTGELFF
>NA|TRBJ2-7|few|TRBV5-1
TGCGCCAGCAGCTATGGGGGCTATACCTACGAGCAGTACTTC
CASSYGGYTYEQYF
>TRBD2|TRBJ2-3|NA|TRBV10-3
TGTGCCATCAGTGATAGGCTAGCGGGGGTCCAGAGCACAGATACGCAGTATTTT
CAISDRLAGVQSTDTQYF
>NA|TRBJ1-1|few|TRBV5-6
TGTGCCAGCAGCTTGCCCGAGGCCAACACTGAAGCTTTCTTT
CASSLPEANTEAFF